The 26 T cell receptor beta chains listed next were all sequenced from one sample in a study of T cell repertoires in cytomegalovirus infection. TCRdb recomputed calls from the reads with MiXCR, one row per CDR3 protein. This table holds about 920,000 distinct CDR3 sequences, around 30% found once. These receptors' targets are unknown. The specimen comprised cultured CD8+ T cells from PBMCs, sampled from culture after CMV antigen stimulation. The receptors were gathered from a human donor in good health (CMV status not recorded). Some clones in this sample may be carry-over from other donors' samples.

The count of this clonotype is one. This rearrangement joins TRBV2 to TRBJ1-4; 9 nucleotides agree with TRBD1. CDR3 length: 14 residues. Trimming cost V 6 bases and J 5 bases; bases outside gene matches: 4. From germline, CDR1 is SNHLY and CDR2 FYNNEI. In nucleotides, the CDR3 is TGTGCCAGCAGCTACAGGGGGCTGAATGAAAAACTGTTTTTT. It encodes CASSYRGLNEKLFF.

The table lists this clonotype with many counts. CDR3 amino acids: CASSLIKDPYGYTF. The DNA of the CDR3 is TGTGCCAGCAGCTTAATAAAGGACCCATATGGCTACACCTTC. The chain links TRBV7-9 to TRBJ1-2, with no clear D. Germline values: CDR1 SEHNR, CDR2 FQNEAQ (reference sequence). V gave up 2 bases and J gave up 5 bases, with 12 bases separating them. The CDR3 loop spans 14 amino acids. The full variable domain, its missing parts supplied by reference TRBV7-9 and TRBJ1-2, is DTGVSQNPRHKITKRGQNVTFRCDPISEHNRLYWYRQTLGQGPEFLTYFQNEAQLEKSRLLSDRFSAERPKGSFSTLEIQRTEQGDSAMYLCASSLIKDPYGYTFGSGTRLTVV.

As to this clonotype: At one of its ends the junction is not consistent with the germline gene, which may arise from a read error. The V and J genes are TRBV9 and TRBJ1-1; the D gene is possibly TRBD1 (5 bases). This CDR3 is 14 amino acids long. Germline CDR1 SGDLS, CDR2 YYNGEE. The CDR3 here is CACSAPGQNTEAFF. For the CDR3, the DNA is TGTGCCTGCAGCGCCCCGGGGCAGAACACTGAAGCTTTCTTT.

V and J are TRBV6-2 or TRBV6-3 and TRBJ2-1; 7 bases match TRBD2. Trimming at V came to 1 base and at J to 1 base, leaving 1 base not matched to a gene. This CDR3 region has 15 residues. The V gene's germline CDR1 is MNHEY and CDR2 SVGEGT. CDR3 residues: CASSYWGGSYNEQFF. CDR3 bases: TGTGCCAGCAGTTACTGGGGGGGGTCCTACAATGAGCAGTTCTTC.

Many counts were recorded for this clonotype. The V gene is TRBV20-1, the J gene TRBJ2-5; TRBD2 is a possible D gene (5 bases). V was pared by 6 bases and J by 0 bases, with 14 bases between. Germline CDR1 DFQATT, CDR2 SNEGSKA (reference sequence). The CDR3 extends over 14 amino acids. The CDR3: CSATTDGDQETQYF. The CDR3 bases are TGCAGTGCCACAACTGACGGGGACCAAGAGACCCAGTACTTC.

The chain uses TRBV20-1 and TRBJ1-2; D possibly corresponds to TRBD1 (6 bases). V lost 8 bases, J lost 0 bases, and 10 bases lay in between. The germline gives CDR1 DFQATT, CDR2 SNEGSKA (reference sequence). The CDR3 spans 12 residues. CDR3 sequence: CSRGGPNYGYTF. The CDR3 region has the DNA TGCAGTCGAGGGGGGCCTAACTATGGCTACACCTTC.

Remarks on this clonotype: One base away lies a much larger clone, so this may be a sequencing read error. The genes are TRBV7-2 and TRBJ1-2; D remains ambiguous. The germline V and J ends were trimmed by 3 bases and 4 bases, with 12 bases remaining between them. The CDR3 runs 14 residues. Germline V lookup: CDR1 SGHTA, CDR2 FQGNSA. CDR3 DNA: TGTGCCAGCAGCTTCAGCCCAGCGGGCTATGGCTACACCTTC. This encodes CASSFSPAGYGYTF.

A single count supports this clonotype. The chain joins TRBV12-3 or TRBV12-4 to TRBJ1-2, with D maybe TRBD1 (5 bases). The length of the CDR3 is 13 residues. The V gene lost 6 bases and the J gene lost 4 bases, with 12 bases spanning the gap. The CDR3 nucleotides are TGTGCCAGCAGCCCGACAGTCCCCTATGGCTACACCTTC. This gives the protein CASSPTVPYGYTF.

This chain uses TRBV7-6 with TRBJ2-1, with 8 bases lining up with TRBD2. This CDR3 contains 18 residues. The ends lost 5 bases at V and 4 bases at J; junction bases unmatched: 16. CDR1 SGHVS and CDR2 FNYEAQ come from the germline V gene. CDR3 in amino acids: CASSHSTPRTSTYNEQFF. DNA of the CDR3: TGTGCCAGCAGCCACTCCACCCCGAGGACTAGCACATACAATGAGCAGTTCTTC.

The table lists this clonotype with a few counts. The V gene is TRBV4-3, the J gene TRBJ1-1; no clear D gene. From germline, CDR1 is LGHNA and CDR2 YSLEER. V was pared by 0 bases and J by 4 bases, with 6 bases between. The CDR3 runs to 13 residues. Here the CDR3 DNA reads TGCGCCAGCAGCCAAGAGGTCCTCACTGAAGCTTTCTTT. Translation gives CASSQEVLTEAFF.

This clonotype was detected only a few times. The genes are TRBV6-6 and TRBJ2-1; D unclear. Germline CDR1 MNHNY, CDR2 SVGAGI (reference sequence). The V and J ends lost 1 base and 0 bases respectively, with 7 bases between them. CDR3 length equals 15 residues. Written as DNA, the CDR3 is TGTGCCAGCAGTTACTTTCAGAGCTCCTACAATGAGCAGTTCTTC. This translates into CASSYFQSSYNEQFF.

This clonotype was found many times. The CDR3 DNA is TGTGCCAGCAGCTTAGCGAAAGTCCTCGGGGCTTTCTTT. This encodes CASSLAKVLGAFF. This sequence joins TRBV7-2 and TRBJ1-1; unclear D gene. Trimming pared 0 bases from V and 11 bases from J, leaving 13 bases between. Germline V gene data show CDR1 as SGHTA and CDR2 as FQGNSA. The CDR3 is made up of 13 amino acids.

The V gene is TRBV28, the J gene TRBJ1-5; tentatively, D is TRBD1 (5 bases). V lost 11 bases to trimming and J lost 2 bases, with 19 bases between them. CDR3 length: 15 amino acids. Per the germline V gene, CDR1 is MDHEN and CDR2 is SYDVKM. The CDR3 DNA sequence: TGTGCCGGCGGACGGGGGAGGGTTGGCAATCAGCCCCAGCATTTT. Translating it yields CAGGRGRVGNQPQHF.

This clonotype was observed a handful of times. The chain has TRBV9 and TRBJ1-2; TRBD1 agrees at 9 bases. The CDR3 spans 19 residues. From germline, CDR1 is SGDLS and CDR2 YYNGEE. V shed 2 bases, J shed 4 bases, and the junction held 18 bases outside the gene matches. The CDR3 here is CASSVTHGTGNLSFYGYTF. CDR3 coding DNA: TGTGCCAGCAGCGTTACCCACGGGACAGGGAACTTGTCGTTCTATGGCTACACCTTC.

This clonotype occurred a few times. V is TRBV12-3 or TRBV12-4 and J is TRBJ2-2, with D unclear. Trimming took off 7 bases at V and 2 bases at J, with 17 bases between the two ends. The CDR3 has 16 residues. As DNA, the CDR3 is TGTGCCAGCACTGGAGAAGCTCCCTACAACACCGGGGAGCTGTTTTTT. This encodes CASTGEAPYNTGELFF.

This clonotype was found a few times. The chain recombines TRBV9 with TRBJ2-5, with TRBD2 as a possible D gene (6 bases). The CDR3 has 16 amino acids. Germline-derived CDR1 and CDR2 are SGDLS and YYNGEE. V lost 4 bases, J lost 5 bases, and 21 bases lay in between. In nucleotides, the CDR3 is TGTGCCAGCAGCCCTCGTGGTCTAGCGACTATCGAGACCCAGTACTTC. Translated: CASSPRGLATIETQYF.

This clonotype was observed a handful of times. V and J are TRBV25-1 and TRBJ1-3; a weak D match, TRBD1 (5 bases). Germline V gives CDR1 MGHDK, CDR2 SYGVNS. The CDR3 is made up of 13 amino acids. V lost 8 bases and J 4 bases, leaving 12 bases between the germline ends. The CDR3 loop is CASGTYFGNTIYF. The CDR3 DNA sequence: TGTGCCAGCGGGACTTACTTCGGAAACACCATATATTTT.

The V gene is TRBV4-3, the J gene TRBJ2-5; the match to TRBD1 covers 10 bases. V gave up 0 bases and J gave up 5 bases; unmatched junction bases: 24. This CDR3 spans 22 amino acids. Germline CDR1 is LGHNA and CDR2 is YSLEER. CDR3 residues: CASSQEASTGGEFLVGLETQYF. CDR3 coding DNA: TGCGCCAGCAGCCAAGAAGCGTCGACAGGGGGCGAATTTTTGGTCGGGTTGGAGACCCAGTACTTC.

The CDR3 loop reads CASSPPVSIYNEQFF. The CDR3 coding sequence is TGTGCCAGCAGCCCCCCGGTATCTATCTACAATGAGCAGTTCTTC. The chain carries TRBV3-1 and TRBJ2-1, with D uncertain. CDR1 is LGHDT and CDR2 is YNNKEL in the germline V gene (reference sequence). The CDR3 extends over 15 amino acids. V gave up 4 bases and J gave up 3 bases, with 13 bases separating them.

The rearrangement links TRBV7-6 to TRBJ2-5, with 7 bases aligning to TRBD2. Trimming took 6 bases from V and 1 from J; bases not matched to a gene: 14. Germline-derived CDR1 and CDR2 are SGHVS and FNYEAQ. The CDR3 runs to 17 residues. The CDR3 DNA reads TGTGCCAGCAGTCGAGGACTAGATGGGCCGCTCCAAGAGACCCAGTACTTC. It codes for CASSRGLDGPLQETQYF.

Of note for this clonotype: An end of the junction differs from the germline gene, which may be a read error. The chain links TRBV7-2 to TRBJ2-2, with 10 positions matching TRBD2. Looked up from germline, CDR1 is SGHTA and CDR2 is FQGNSA. The CDR3 runs to 17 residues. The CDR3 is CANSLGLAGVNTGELFF. CDR3 sequence (DNA): TGTGCCAACAGCTTAGGTCTAGCGGGGGTGAACACCGGTGAGCTGTTTTTT. Drawing the rest from reference TRBV7-2 and TRBJ2-2, the complete variable domain is GAGVSQSPSNKVTEKGKDVELRCDPISGHTALYWYRQSLGQGLEFLIYFQGNSAPDKSGLPSDRFSAERTGGSVSTLTIQRTQQEDSAVYLCANSLGLAGVNTGELFFGEGSRLTVL.

The chain has TRBV27 and TRBJ2-2; D is ambiguous. The CDR3 is 16 residues long. V lost 1 base, J lost 0 bases, and 9 bases lay in between. The germline V gene encodes CDR1 MNHEY and CDR2 SMNVEV (reference sequence). CDR3 region: CASSLLGLTNTGELFF. Here the CDR3 DNA reads TGTGCCAGCAGTTTATTGGGCCTGACGAACACCGGGGAGCTGTTTTTT.

The gene calls are TRBV27 and TRBJ2-1; D is possibly TRBD2 (5 bases). Trimming pared 0 bases from V and 7 bases from J, leaving 16 bases between. Germline V gene lookup returns CDR1 MNHEY and CDR2 SMNVEV (reference sequence). The CDR3 has 16 amino acids. The CDR3, as DNA: TGTGCCAGCAGTTTATCCCCCCGGCTGGGAGTAAATGAGCAGTTCTTC. Translated: CASSLSPRLGVNEQFF.

This clonotype showed up just a few times. This chain connects TRBV6-2 or TRBV6-3 to TRBJ2-3; D gene unclear. The length of the CDR3 is 13 residues. Germline CDR1 is MNHEY and CDR2 is SVGEGT. V was cut by 5 bases and J by 6 bases, with 12 bases left in between. CDR3 nucleotides: TGTGCCAGCAGTGTAAAAGGGCCCGATACGCAGTATTTT. Amino acid sequence: CASSVKGPDTQYF.

The chain is built from TRBV6-2 or TRBV6-3 and TRBJ2-7; D tentatively fits TRBD1 or TRBD2 (5 bases each). V was cut by 6 bases and J by 0 bases, with 15 bases left in between. The CDR3 totals 15 residues. The germline V gene has CDR1 MNHEY and CDR2 SVGEGT. Written as DNA, the CDR3 is TGTGCCAGCAGCTTGGACATTGGGAGCTCCTACGAGCAGTACGTC. Its protein is CASSLDIGSSYEQYV.

J is TRBJ1-3 and V is TRBV12-3 or TRBV12-4, with D perhaps matching TRBD1 (5 bases). The CDR3 consists of 18 residues. V was clipped by 4 bases and J by 0 bases, with 19 bases between them. For the CDR3, the DNA is TGTGCCAGCAGTTCCCTCGGACACTCGGACTACTCTGGAAACACCATATATTTT. This sequence encodes CASSSLGHSDYSGNTIYF.